A single sample gave rise to the 13 T cell receptor beta chains below, sequenced in a study of cytomegalovirus exposure and HLA in healthy donors. TCRdb keeps only in-frame clones here, not all; method: immunoSEQ multiplex PCR. The data contain around 170,000 clones, 75% to 90% of them singletons. Sequenced input: PBMCs. These receptors were obtained from a man aged 18 to 35 in good health and CMV-seropositive.

This clone appeared a few times. The chain joins TRBV5-1 to TRBJ2-1; 8 bases agree with TRBD1. The CDR3 loop spans 13 amino acids. V shed 0 bases, J shed 7 bases, and the junction held 0 bases outside the gene matches. Germline V lookup: CDR1 SGHRS, CDR2 YFSETQ. Written as DNA, the CDR3 is TGCGCCAGCAGCTTGGGGACAGGGAATGAGCAGTTCTTC. This codes for CASSLGTGNEQFF. Full variable domain (rest looked up from reference TRBV5-1 and TRBJ2-1): KAGVTQTPRYLIKTRGQQVTLSCSPISGHRSVSWYQQTPGQGLQFLFEYFSETQRNKGNFPGRFSGRQFSNSRSEMNVSTLELGDSALYLCASSLGTGNEQFFGPGTRLTVL.

The rearrangement uses TRBV11-2 and TRBJ2-3, with a tentative D call TRBD2 (6 bases). Per the germline V gene, CDR1 is SGHAT and CDR2 is FQNNGV. V lost 1 base and J 6 bases, leaving 11 bases between the germline ends. This CDR3 has 14 amino acids. The CDR3 sequence is CASSLGRGSDTQYF. CDR3 nucleotides: TGTGCCAGCAGCTTAGGGAGGGGTTCGGATACGCAGTATTTT.

The rearrangement joins TRBV12-5 to TRBJ1-2, with a possible D match to TRBD1 (6 bases). The CDR3 sequence is 14 residues long. CDR1 is LGHNT and CDR2 is FRNRAP in the germline V gene. V lost 6 bases, J lost 4 bases, and 15 bases lay in between. CDR3 sequence reads: CASGTNRESYGYTF. The CDR3 DNA is TGTGCTAGTGGCACAAACAGGGAATCCTATGGCTACACCTTC.

The gene calls are TRBV11-2 and TRBJ2-3, with TRBD1 matching 7 bases. The CDR3 totals 16 residues. Germline V gene data show CDR1 as SGHAT and CDR2 as FQNNGV. Germline trimming cut 4 bases from V and 0 bases from J; bases unmatched to any gene: 7. The CDR3 sequence is CASSSTRTGSTDTQYF. The CDR3 nucleotides are TGTGCCAGCAGCTCCACGCGGACAGGTAGCACAGATACGCAGTATTTT.

V and J are TRBV9 and TRBJ1-2; no clear D. Germline V gives CDR1 SGDLS, CDR2 YYNGEE. The CDR3 is 13 amino acids. Trimming shortened V by 3 bases and J by 4 bases, and 10 bases separated the two germline ends. This CDR3 is CASSAPGTYGYTF. CDR3 DNA: TGTGCCAGCAGCGCCCCAGGAACCTATGGCTACACCTTC.

In DNA form, the CDR3 reads TGTGCCAGCAGCGAATTCGGGGGGGACAGGGGTTCACCCCTCCACTTT. Its translation: CASSEFGGDRGSPLHF. The gene calls are TRBV27 and TRBJ1-6, with 10 positions matching TRBD1. The CDR3 consists of 16 residues. Per germline, CDR1 MNHEY and CDR2 SMNVEV (reference sequence). The J segment lost 9 bases and the V segment lost 6 bases, leaving 11 bases of the junction unmatched.

On this clone: The same CDR3 also results from other DNA sequences found in this sample. The chain employs TRBV5-1 and TRBJ2-7; 11 bases map to TRBD2. This CDR3 comprises 14 residues. Trimming took 1 base from V and 4 from J; bases not matched to a gene: 1. Germline assignment: CDR1 SGHRS and CDR2 YFSETQ. The DNA for the CDR3 is TGCGCCAGCAGCTTGACTAGCGGGGGTTACGAGCAGTACTTC. This translates into CASSLTSGGYEQYF.

V and J are TRBV28 and TRBJ2-4; 8 nucleotides match TRBD2. The ends lost 3 bases at V and 6 bases at J; junction bases unmatched: 10. CDR1 and CDR2 from the germline V gene are MDHEN and SYDVKM. This CDR3 contains 16 residues. In nucleotides, the CDR3 is TGTGCCAGCAGTTTGACACCGGGACTAGATAGAAACATTCAGTACTTC. Translating it yields CASSLTPGLDRNIQYF.

The rearrangement uses TRBV9 and TRBJ2-7, with TRBD2 as a possible D gene (6 bases). CDR3 size: 15 residues. V was clipped by 4 bases and J by 3 bases, with 17 bases between them. Germline V lookup: CDR1 SGDLS, CDR2 YYNGEE. CDR3 protein: CASSQEAGSGYEQYF. The CDR3 DNA sequence: TGTGCCAGCAGCCAGGAGGCGGGAAGCGGCTACGAGCAGTACTTC.

This chain joins TRBV28 and TRBJ1-4; 9 nucleotides align to TRBD1. Looked up from germline, CDR1 is MDHEN and CDR2 is SYDVKM. V lost 5 bases, J lost 6 bases, and 7 bases stayed unmatched. This CDR3 is built from 15 residues. The CDR3 loop is CASSRGGQGDEKLFF. CDR3 sequence (DNA): TGTGCCAGCAGTAGAGGGGGACAGGGCGATGAAAAACTGTTTTTT.

The chain employs TRBV29-1 and TRBJ2-1, with D perhaps matching TRBD1 (6 bases). Trimming pared 7 bases from V and 1 base from J, leaving 11 bases between. Germline-derived CDR1 and CDR2 are SQVTM and ANQGSEA. The CDR3 has 13 amino acids. The CDR3 loop is CSATGISYNEQFF. CDR3 DNA: TGCAGCGCCACAGGGATTTCCTACAATGAGCAGTTCTTC.

DNA of the CDR3: TGCAGCGTTCGACAGGGCTTGGCCACAGATACGCAGTATTTT. Its protein is CSVRQGLATDTQYF. V is TRBV29-1 and J is TRBJ2-3; TRBD1 aligns across 7 bases. Germline-derived CDR1 and CDR2 are SQVTM and ANQGSEA. The CDR3 runs 14 residues. J lost 2 bases, V lost 5 bases, and 7 bases had no gene match.

This sequence joins TRBV9 and TRBJ1-3; no clear D gene. This CDR3 is built from 17 residues. Per germline, CDR1 SGDLS and CDR2 YYNGEE. V lost 0 bases and J lost 3, with 16 bases in between. CDR3 sequence (DNA): TGTGCCAGCAGCGTAGCCGATCGGGCTGGAGGTGGAAACACCATATATTTT. Its protein is CASSVADRAGGGNTIYF.